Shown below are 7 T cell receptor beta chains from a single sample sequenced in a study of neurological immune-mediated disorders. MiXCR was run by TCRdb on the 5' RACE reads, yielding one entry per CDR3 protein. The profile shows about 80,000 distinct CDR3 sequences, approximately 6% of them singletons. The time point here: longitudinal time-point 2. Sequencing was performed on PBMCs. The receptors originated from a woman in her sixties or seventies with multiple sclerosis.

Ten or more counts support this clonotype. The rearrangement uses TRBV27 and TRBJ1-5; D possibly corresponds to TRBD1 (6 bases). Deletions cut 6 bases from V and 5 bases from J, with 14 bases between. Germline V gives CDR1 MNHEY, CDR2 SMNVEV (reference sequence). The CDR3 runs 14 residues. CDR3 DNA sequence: TGTGCCAGCAGGGGTGGGGGCGGATATCAGCCCCAGCATTTT. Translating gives CASRGGGGYQPQHF.

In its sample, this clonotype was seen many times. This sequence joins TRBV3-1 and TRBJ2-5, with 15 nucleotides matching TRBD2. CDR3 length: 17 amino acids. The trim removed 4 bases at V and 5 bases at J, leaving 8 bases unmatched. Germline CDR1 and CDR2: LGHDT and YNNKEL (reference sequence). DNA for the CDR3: TGTGCCAGCAGCCCCGGGACTAGCGGGGGGTTCCCTGAGACCCAGTACTTC. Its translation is CASSPGTSGGFPETQYF.

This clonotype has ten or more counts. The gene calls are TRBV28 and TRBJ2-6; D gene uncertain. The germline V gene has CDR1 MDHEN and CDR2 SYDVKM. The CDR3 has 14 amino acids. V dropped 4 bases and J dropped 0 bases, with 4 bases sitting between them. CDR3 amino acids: CASSSLSGANVLTF. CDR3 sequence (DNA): TGTGCCAGCAGTTCCCTCTCTGGGGCCAACGTCCTGACTTTC.

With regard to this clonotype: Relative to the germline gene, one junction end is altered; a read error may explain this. The CDR3 loop reads CAISRDRDPNYGYTF. The CDR3 DNA follows: TGTGCCATCAGCAGAGACCGAGACCCTAACTATGGCTACACCTTC. The chain uses TRBV15 and TRBJ1-2, with unresolved D. Germline assignment: CDR1 LNHNV and CDR2 YYDKDF (reference sequence). There are 15 residues in the CDR3.

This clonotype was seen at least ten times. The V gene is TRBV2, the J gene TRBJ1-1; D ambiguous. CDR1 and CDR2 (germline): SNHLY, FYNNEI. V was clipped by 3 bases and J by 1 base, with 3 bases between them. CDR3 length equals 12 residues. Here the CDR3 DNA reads TGTGCCAGCAGTGATCCGAACACTGAAGCTTTCTTT. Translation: CASSDPNTEAFF.

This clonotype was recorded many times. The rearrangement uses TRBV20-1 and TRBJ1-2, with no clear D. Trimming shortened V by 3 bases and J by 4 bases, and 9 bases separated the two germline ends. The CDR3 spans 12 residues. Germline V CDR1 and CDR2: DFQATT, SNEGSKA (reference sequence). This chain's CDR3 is CSARRQAYGYTF. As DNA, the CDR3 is TGCAGTGCTAGGCGGCAGGCCTATGGCTACACCTTC.

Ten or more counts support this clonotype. The CDR3 coding sequence is TGTGCCAGCAGTTTCCTCAGGGCCACCTCAACCCGAGAGACCCAGTACTTC. Amino acid sequence: CASSFLRATSTRETQYF. The V and J genes are TRBV27 and TRBJ2-5, with D possibly TRBD1 on 5 matching bases. Trimming pared 3 bases from V and 4 bases from J, leaving 21 bases between. CDR1 and CDR2 from the germline V gene are MNHEY and SMNVEV (reference sequence). This CDR3 is built from 17 residues.